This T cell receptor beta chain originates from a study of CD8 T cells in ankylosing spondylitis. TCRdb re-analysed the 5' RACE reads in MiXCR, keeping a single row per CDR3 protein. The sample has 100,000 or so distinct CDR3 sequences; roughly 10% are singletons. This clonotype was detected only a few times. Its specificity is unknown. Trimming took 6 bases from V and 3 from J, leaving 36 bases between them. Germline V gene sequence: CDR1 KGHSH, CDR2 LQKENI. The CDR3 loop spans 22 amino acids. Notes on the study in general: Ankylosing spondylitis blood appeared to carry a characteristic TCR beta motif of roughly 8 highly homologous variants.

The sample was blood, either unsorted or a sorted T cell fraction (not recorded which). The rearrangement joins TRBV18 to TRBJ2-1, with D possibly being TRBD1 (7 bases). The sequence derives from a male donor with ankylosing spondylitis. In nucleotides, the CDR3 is TGTGCCAGCTCTCCATCCCCGGGACAGACCATATATAGCGGCCGGAGCTACAATGAGCAGTTCTTC. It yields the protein CASSPSPGQTIYSGRSYNEQFF. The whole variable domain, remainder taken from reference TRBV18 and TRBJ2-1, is NAGVMQNPRHLVRRRGQEARLRCSPMKGHSHVYWYRQLPEEGLKFMVYLQKENIIDESGMPKERFSAEFPKEGPSILRIQQVVRGDSAAYFCASSPSPGQTIYSGRSYNEQFFGPGTRLTVL.